This TCR beta chain appears in the sequencing data of a study of blood T cells in healthy people across ages. Germline V gene lookup returns CDR1 LNHDA and CDR2 SQIVND (reference sequence). V shed 5 bases and J shed 2 bases, with 13 bases lying between them. This CDR3 region has 14 residues. A J-beta primer mix and a sample-barcoded 5' primer were used in a second PCR of roughly 7 to 12 cycles. A single record per CDR3 protein comes from TCRdb applying MiXCR to the 5' RACE reads. This table holds approximately 810,000 distinct CDR3 sequences, around 26% found once. This clonotype has just a few counts.

The chain joins TRBV19 to TRBJ2-7; D ambiguous. Sequenced: blood. The TCR comes from a woman older than 75 in good health. The CDR3: CASSAYTNTYEQYF. As DNA, the CDR3 is TGTGCCAGTAGTGCGTATACTAACACCTACGAGCAGTACTTC. The full variable domain, rest sourced from reference TRBV19 and TRBJ2-7, is DGGITQSPKYLFRKEGQNVTLSCEQNLNHDAMYWYRQDPGQGLRLIYYSQIVNDFQKGDIAEGYSVSREKKESFPLTVTSAQKNPTAFYLCASSAYTNTYEQYFGPGTRLTVT.